Shown below are 14 T cell receptor beta chains from a single sample sequenced in a study of T cells in localized non-small cell lung cancer. Here immunoSEQ multiplex PCR was the method, and the copy in TCRdb shows in-frame clones only, minus some. Among about 57,000 clones listed, approximately 89% were seen once. The sequencing here drew on peripheral blood, taken before any cancer treatment. The receptors were gathered from a man between 40 and 70 years old with stage I lung adenocarcinoma.

Note on this clone: Other DNA sequences in the same sample also yield this CDR3. The chain recombines TRBV6-5 with TRBJ1-4, with D perhaps matching TRBD1 (6 bases). The CDR3 contains 14 residues. Germline CDR1 and CDR2: MNHEY and SVGAGI. The ends were cut back, 5 bases at V and 7 bases at J, with 14 bases in the middle. As DNA, the CDR3 is TGTGCCAGCAGTGTTCGGGGGGCCGCTGAAAAACTGTTTTTT. Protein: CASSVRGAAEKLFF.

The J gene is TRBJ2-1, the V gene TRBV11-2; TRBD1 matches at 11 bases. V shed 6 bases, J shed 13 bases, and the junction held 8 bases outside the gene matches. CDR3 size: 13 residues. Germline V gives CDR1 SGHAT, CDR2 FQNNGV. In nucleotides, the CDR3 is TGTGCCAGCAGAAGGACAGGGGGCGGGGGACAGTTCTTC. Its protein product is CASRRTGGGGQFF.

The CDR3 sequence is CASSVDRNYGYTF. The CDR3 nucleotides read TGTGCCAGCAGCGTAGACAGAAACTATGGCTACACCTTC. The V gene is TRBV9, the J gene TRBJ1-2; D gene ambiguous. Germline values: CDR1 SGDLS, CDR2 YYNGEE. V was shortened by 0 bases and J by 2 bases, with 5 bases between the two germline ends. The CDR3 runs 13 residues.

The chain uses TRBV6-4 and TRBJ1-2, with 7 nucleotides matching TRBD1. J was trimmed by 4 bases and V by 4 bases; bases with no gene match: 9. Germline CDR1 reads MRHNA; CDR2 reads SNTAGT. The CDR3 covers 15 residues. This chain's CDR3 is CASSAEQGGGYGYTF. CDR3 DNA sequence: TGTGCCAGCAGTGCAGAGCAGGGGGGAGGCTATGGCTACACCTTC.

V gene TRBV6-1 combines with J gene TRBJ2-1; D remains unclear. The germline V and J ends were trimmed by 5 bases and 8 bases, with 10 bases remaining between them. The CDR3 is 12 residues long. Germline assignment: CDR1 MNHNS and CDR2 SASEGT. This chain's CDR3 is CASSLRYDEQFF. Here the CDR3 DNA reads TGTGCCAGCAGTCTACGTTACGATGAGCAGTTCTTC.

This chain joins TRBV5-5 and TRBJ1-5; 9 nucleotides agree with TRBD1. CDR3 length: 15 amino acids. Losses at the gene ends were 3 bases for V and 6 bases for J; bases not matched to a gene: 7. Germline assignment: CDR1 SGHKS and CDR2 YYEKEE (reference sequence). This chain's CDR3 is CASSSGQGIRQPQHF. The CDR3 nucleotides are TGTGCCAGCAGCTCCGGACAGGGGATTCGTCAGCCCCAGCATTTT.

The chain carries TRBV28 and TRBJ2-7; D assignment may be TRBD1 or TRBD2 (5 bases each). The CDR3 has 16 residues. Germline assignment: CDR1 MDHEN and CDR2 SYDVKM. Trimming left V 6 bases short and J 1 base short, with 19 bases between. The CDR3 region is CASSASWDHPSYEQYF. In DNA form, the CDR3 reads TGTGCCAGCAGCGCCAGCTGGGACCATCCGTCCTACGAGCAGTACTTC.

The chain couples TRBV11-3 to TRBJ2-3; TRBD2 matches at 8 bases. CDR1 and CDR2 from the germline V gene are SGHNT and YENEEA. After removal of 5 bases from V and 5 bases from J, the junction contained 12 bases not matched to a gene. This CDR3 has 16 residues. DNA of the CDR3: TGTGCCAGCAGCCCCGGGAGGGGAGAGGTTTTAGATACGCAGTATTTT. Its translation: CASSPGRGEVLDTQYF. The complete variable domain, with remaining parts taken from reference TRBV11-3 and TRBJ2-3, reads EAGVVQSPRYKIIEKKQPVAFWCNPISGHNTLYWYLQNLGQGPELLIRYENEEAVDDSQLPKDRFSAERLKGVDSTLKIQPAELGDSAVYLCASSPGRGEVLDTQYFGPGTRLTVL.

The chain joins TRBV19 to TRBJ1-5; no definite D call. The CDR3 is 15 amino acids. The germline V gene encodes CDR1 LNHDA and CDR2 SQIVND (reference sequence). V was shortened by 2 bases and J by 0 bases, with 8 bases between the two germline ends. The CDR3 reads CASSITPLSNQPQHF. CDR3 coding DNA: TGTGCCAGTAGTATAACCCCCCTTAGCAATCAGCCCCAGCATTTT.

The chain employs TRBV19 and TRBJ2-7, with D perhaps matching TRBD1 (6 bases). V shed 4 bases and J shed 2 bases, with 15 bases lying between them. The germline gives CDR1 LNHDA, CDR2 SQIVND (reference sequence). The CDR3 is made up of 15 amino acids. CDR3 in amino acids: CASSTADRLPYEQYF. In DNA form, the CDR3 reads TGTGCCAGTAGTACCGCGGACAGACTCCCCTACGAGCAGTACTTC.

This clone was seen only once. CDR3 nucleotides: TGTGCCAGCGGGTACAGCTACGAGCAGTACTTC. This encodes CASGYSYEQYF. V gene TRBV27 combines with J gene TRBJ2-7; no clear D gene. Deletions cut 8 bases from V and 3 bases from J, with 8 bases between. CDR1 and CDR2 (germline): MNHEY, SMNVEV (reference sequence). The CDR3 extends over 11 amino acids.

The count of this clone is one. The chain couples TRBV5-6 to TRBJ1-2, with D uncertain. V was clipped by 3 bases and J by 3 bases, with 15 bases between them. This CDR3 contains 15 residues. Germline values: CDR1 SGHDT, CDR2 YYEEEE. Here the CDR3 reads CASSSAPSWDYGYTF. CDR3 sequence (DNA): TGTGCCAGCAGCTCCGCCCCGAGTTGGGACTATGGCTACACCTTC.

The rearrangement uses TRBV6-1 and TRBJ2-3; 9 nucleotides line up with TRBD1. This CDR3 is 15 amino acids long. The ends lost 1 base at V and 1 base at J; junction bases unmatched: 0. Germline CDR1 and CDR2: MNHNS and SASEGT. The CDR3: CASSEGTGGTDTQYF. As DNA, the CDR3 is TGTGCCAGCAGTGAAGGGACAGGGGGCACAGATACGCAGTATTTT.

V and J are TRBV28 and TRBJ1-2, with D tentatively TRBD1 (5 bases). Germline assignment: CDR1 MDHEN and CDR2 SYDVKM. V lost 5 bases and J 2 bases, leaving 12 bases between the germline ends. CDR3 length equals 14 residues. CDR3 bases: TGTGCCAGCAGTACCCCGGGGGGGAACTATGGCTACACCTTC. Residues: CASSTPGGNYGYTF.